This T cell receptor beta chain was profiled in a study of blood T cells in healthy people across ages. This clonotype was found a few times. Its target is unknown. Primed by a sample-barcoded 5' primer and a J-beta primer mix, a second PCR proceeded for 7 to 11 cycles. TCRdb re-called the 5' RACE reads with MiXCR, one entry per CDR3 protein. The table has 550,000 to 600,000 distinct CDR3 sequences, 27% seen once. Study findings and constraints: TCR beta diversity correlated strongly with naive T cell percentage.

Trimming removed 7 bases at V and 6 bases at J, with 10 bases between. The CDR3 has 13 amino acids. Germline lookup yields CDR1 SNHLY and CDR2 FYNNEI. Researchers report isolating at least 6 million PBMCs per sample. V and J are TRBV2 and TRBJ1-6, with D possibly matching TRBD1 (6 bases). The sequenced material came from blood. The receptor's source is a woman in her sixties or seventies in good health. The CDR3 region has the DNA TGTGCCAGCACGGGGGCGTTTAATTCACCCCTCCACTTT. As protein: CASTGAFNSPLHF.